This TCR beta chain was observed in a study of human T cells and chemical hapten exposure. Notes on this clonotype: The antigen is not known.

Study results and limitations: DPC sensitization produced no change in TCRs with frequency above 1 in 1000.

As handled by the study authors: Per sample, the median was 95,638 TCRs, with values from around 24,000 to 710,000. TCRdb analysed the RACE reads with MiXCR anew, one entry per CDR3 protein. Clone size and V and J calls follow TCRdb, not the original study. The repertoire holds fewer than 500,000 distinct CDR3 sequences, with approximately 4.4% as singletons. Time point here: patch test 1, 2 weeks after DPC sensitization. The sample's treatment: therapeutic diphenylcyclopropenone sensitization with weekly scalp DPC. Every patch test was put on after a blood sample was taken. Germline assignment: CDR1 MNHNS and CDR2 SASEGT. CDR3 length: 13 residues. Trimming left V 1 base short and J 8 bases short, with 8 bases between.

The source material was whole blood, sampled in connection with sensitization to the hapten diphenylcyclopropenone (DPC). The chain employs TRBV6-1 and TRBJ1-4; possible D gene TRBD1, 6 bases. This receptor was taken from a woman in her forties or fifties with alopecia areata. Some clones in this sample may be carry-over from other donors' samples. Here the CDR3 reads CASSEGGGEKLFF. The CDR3 nucleotides are TGTGCCAGCAGTGAAGGAGGGGGGGAAAAACTGTTTTTT.